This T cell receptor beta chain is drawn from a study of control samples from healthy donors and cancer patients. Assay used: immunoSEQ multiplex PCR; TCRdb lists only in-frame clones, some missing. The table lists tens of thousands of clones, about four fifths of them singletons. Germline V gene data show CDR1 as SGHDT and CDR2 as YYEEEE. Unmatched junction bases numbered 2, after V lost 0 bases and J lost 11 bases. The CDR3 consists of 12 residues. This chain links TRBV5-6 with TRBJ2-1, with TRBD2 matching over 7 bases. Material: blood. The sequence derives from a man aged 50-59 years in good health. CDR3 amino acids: CASSLAGRQQFF. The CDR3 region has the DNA TGTGCCAGCAGCTTGGCCGGGAGGCAGCAGTTCTTC.